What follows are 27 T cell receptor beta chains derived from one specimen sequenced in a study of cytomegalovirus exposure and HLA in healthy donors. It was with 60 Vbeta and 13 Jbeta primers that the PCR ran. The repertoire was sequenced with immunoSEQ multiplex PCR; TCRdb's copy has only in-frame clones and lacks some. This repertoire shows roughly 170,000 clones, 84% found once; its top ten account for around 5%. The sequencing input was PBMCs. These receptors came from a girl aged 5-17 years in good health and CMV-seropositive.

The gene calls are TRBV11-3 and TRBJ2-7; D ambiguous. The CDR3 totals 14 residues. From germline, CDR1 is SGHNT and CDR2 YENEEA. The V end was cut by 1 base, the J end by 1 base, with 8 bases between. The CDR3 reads CASSLVELSYEQYF. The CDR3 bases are TGTGCCAGCAGCTTAGTAGAACTTTCCTACGAGCAGTACTTC.

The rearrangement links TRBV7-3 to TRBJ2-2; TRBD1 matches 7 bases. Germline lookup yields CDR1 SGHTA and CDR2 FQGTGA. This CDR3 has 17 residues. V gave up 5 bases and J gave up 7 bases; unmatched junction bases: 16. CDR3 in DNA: TGTGCCAGCAGCCAAGTAGCGACGGGACAGCGCTTCGGGGAGCTGTTTTTT. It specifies CASSQVATGQRFGELFF.

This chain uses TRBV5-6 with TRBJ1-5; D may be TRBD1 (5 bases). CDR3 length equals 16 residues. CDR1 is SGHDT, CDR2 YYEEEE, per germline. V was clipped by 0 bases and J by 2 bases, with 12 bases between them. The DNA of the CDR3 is TGTGCCAGCAGCTTGGGGGACGGGAGGGGCAATCAGCCCCAGCATTTT. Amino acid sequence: CASSLGDGRGNQPQHF.

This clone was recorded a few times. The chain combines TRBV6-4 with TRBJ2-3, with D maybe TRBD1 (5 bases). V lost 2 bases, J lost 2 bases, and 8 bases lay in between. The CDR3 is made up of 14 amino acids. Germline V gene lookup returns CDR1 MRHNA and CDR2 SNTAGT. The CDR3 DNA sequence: TGTGCCAGCAGTGACCTTGGGGCCACAGATACGCAGTATTTT. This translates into CASSDLGATDTQYF.

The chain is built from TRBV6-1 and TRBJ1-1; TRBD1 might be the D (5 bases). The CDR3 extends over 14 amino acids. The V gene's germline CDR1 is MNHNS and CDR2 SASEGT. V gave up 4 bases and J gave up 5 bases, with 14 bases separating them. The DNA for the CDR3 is TGTGCCAGCAGTGTAAGCCAGGAGGGGACTGAAGCTTTCTTT. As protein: CASSVSQEGTEAFF.

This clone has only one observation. Written as DNA, the CDR3 is TGTGCCAGCAGCCACAGGGAGGGTTACACCGGGGAGCTGTTTTTT. Translation gives CASSHREGYTGELFF. This chain joins TRBV5-5 and TRBJ2-2; a possible D gene is TRBD2 (7 bases). The V end lost 4 bases, the J end lost 3 bases, and 13 bases lay between the germline ends. Germline-derived CDR1 and CDR2 are SGHKS and YYEKEE (reference sequence). This CDR3 is built from 15 residues. The full variable domain, with the rest looked up from reference TRBV5-5 and TRBJ2-2, is DAGVTQSPTHLIKTRGQQVTLRCSPISGHKSVSWYQQVLGQGPQFIFQYYEKEERGRGNFPDRFSARQFPNYSSELNVNALLLGDSALYLCASSHREGYTGELFFGEGSRLTVL.

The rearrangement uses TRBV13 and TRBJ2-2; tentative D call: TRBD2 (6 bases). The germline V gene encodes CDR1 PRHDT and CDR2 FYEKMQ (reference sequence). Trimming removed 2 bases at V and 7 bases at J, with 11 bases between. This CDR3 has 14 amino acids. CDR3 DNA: TGTGCCAGCAGCTTATTAGCTAGCGTCGGGGAGCTGTTTTTT. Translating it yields CASSLLASVGELFF.

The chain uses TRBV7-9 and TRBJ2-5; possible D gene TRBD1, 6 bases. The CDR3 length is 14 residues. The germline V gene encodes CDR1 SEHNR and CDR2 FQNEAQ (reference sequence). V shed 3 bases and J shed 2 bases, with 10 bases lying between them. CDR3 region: CASSFRTEQETQYF. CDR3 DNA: TGTGCCAGCAGCTTCCGGACAGAGCAAGAGACCCAGTACTTC.

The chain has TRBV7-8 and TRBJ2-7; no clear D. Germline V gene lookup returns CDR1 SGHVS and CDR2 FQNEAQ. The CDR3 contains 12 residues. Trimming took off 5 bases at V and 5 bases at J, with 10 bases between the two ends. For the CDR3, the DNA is TGTGCCAGCAGCCCCCACTCACACGAGCAGTACTTC. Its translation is CASSPHSHEQYF.

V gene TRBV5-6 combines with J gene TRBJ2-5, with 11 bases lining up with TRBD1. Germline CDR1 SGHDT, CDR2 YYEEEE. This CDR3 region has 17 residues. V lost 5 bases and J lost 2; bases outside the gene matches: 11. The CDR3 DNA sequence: TGTGCCAGCAGTAGACTTGGACAGGGGGCCCTTCAAGAGACCCAGTACTTC. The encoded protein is CASSRLGQGALQETQYF.

The CDR3 nucleotides read TGTGCCAGCTCCGGACAGAAGGGGAACACCATATATTTT. Translating it yields CASSGQKGNTIYF. The chain joins TRBV18 to TRBJ1-3; D is perhaps TRBD1 (6 bases). This CDR3 has 13 residues. The V end lost 6 bases, the J end lost 7 bases, and 13 bases lay between the germline ends. Germline V gives CDR1 KGHSH, CDR2 LQKENI.

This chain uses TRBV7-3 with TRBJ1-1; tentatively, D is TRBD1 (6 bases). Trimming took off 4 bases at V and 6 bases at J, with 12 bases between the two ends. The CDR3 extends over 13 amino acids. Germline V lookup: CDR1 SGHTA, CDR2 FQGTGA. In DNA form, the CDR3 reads TGTGCCAGCAGCTCCTCGGACAGTCCTGAAGCTTTCTTT. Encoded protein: CASSSSDSPEAFF.

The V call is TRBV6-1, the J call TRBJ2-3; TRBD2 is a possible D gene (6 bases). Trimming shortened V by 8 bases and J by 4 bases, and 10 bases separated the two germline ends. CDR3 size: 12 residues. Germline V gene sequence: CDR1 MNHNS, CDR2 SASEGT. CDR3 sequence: CASRGMSDTQYF. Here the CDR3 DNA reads TGTGCCAGCCGGGGGATGTCAGATACGCAGTATTTT.

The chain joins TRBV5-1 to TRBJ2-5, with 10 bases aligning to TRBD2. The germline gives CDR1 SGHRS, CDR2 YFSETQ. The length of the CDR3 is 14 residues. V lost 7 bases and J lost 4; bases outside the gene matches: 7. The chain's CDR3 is CASGSGGAVETQYF. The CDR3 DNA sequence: TGCGCCAGCGGAAGCGGGGGGGCCGTAGAGACCCAGTACTTC.

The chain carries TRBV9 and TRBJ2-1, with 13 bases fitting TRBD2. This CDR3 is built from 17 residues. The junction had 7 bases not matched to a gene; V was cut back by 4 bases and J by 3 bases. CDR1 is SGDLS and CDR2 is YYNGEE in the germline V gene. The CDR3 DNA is TGTGCCAGCAGCCCAACAAGGACTAGCGGGGGCTACAATGAGCAGTTCTTC. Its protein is CASSPTRTSGGYNEQFF.

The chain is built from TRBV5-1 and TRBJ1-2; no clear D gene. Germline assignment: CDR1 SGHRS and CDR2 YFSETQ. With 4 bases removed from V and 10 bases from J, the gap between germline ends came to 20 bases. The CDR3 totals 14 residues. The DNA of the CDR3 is TGCGCCAGCAGCATTTACATGTCTCCAGATATCTACACCTTC. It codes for CASSIYMSPDIYTF.

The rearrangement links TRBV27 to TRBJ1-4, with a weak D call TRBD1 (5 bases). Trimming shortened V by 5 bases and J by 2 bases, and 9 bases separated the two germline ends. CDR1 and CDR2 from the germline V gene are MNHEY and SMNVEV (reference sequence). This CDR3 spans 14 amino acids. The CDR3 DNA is TGTGCCAGCAGTACAAGGGGCACTAATGAAAAACTGTTTTTT. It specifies CASSTRGTNEKLFF.

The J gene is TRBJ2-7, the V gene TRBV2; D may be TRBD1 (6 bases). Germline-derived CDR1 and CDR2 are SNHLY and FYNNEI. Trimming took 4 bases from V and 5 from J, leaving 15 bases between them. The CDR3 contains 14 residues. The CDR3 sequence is CASSAGVVGNEQYF. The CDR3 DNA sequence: TGTGCCAGCAGTGCAGGGGTAGTCGGGAACGAGCAGTACTTC. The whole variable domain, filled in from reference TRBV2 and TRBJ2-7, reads EPEVTQTPSHQVTQMGQEVILRCVPISNHLYFYWYRQILGQKVEFLVSFYNNEISEKSEIFDDQFSVERPDGSNFTLKIRSTKLEDSAMYFCASSAGVVGNEQYFGPGTRLTVT.

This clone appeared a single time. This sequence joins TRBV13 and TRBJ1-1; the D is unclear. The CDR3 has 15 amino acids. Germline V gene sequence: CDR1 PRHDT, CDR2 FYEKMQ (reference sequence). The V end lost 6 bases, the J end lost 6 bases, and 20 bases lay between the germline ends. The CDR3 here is CASSSTSAAVPEAFF. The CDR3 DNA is TGTGCCAGCAGTTCTACAAGCGCGGCGGTCCCTGAAGCTTTCTTT. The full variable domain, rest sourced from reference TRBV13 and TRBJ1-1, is AAGVIQSPRHLIKEKRETATLKCYPIPRHDTVYWYQQGPGQDPQFLISFYEKMQSDKGSIPDRFSAQQFSDYHSELNMSSLELGDSALYFCASSSTSAAVPEAFFGQGTRLTVV.

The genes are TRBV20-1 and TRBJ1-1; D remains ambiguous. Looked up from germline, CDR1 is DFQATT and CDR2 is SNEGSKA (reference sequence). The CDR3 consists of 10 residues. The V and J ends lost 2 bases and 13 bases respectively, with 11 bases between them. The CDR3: CSARSGRDFF. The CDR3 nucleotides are TGCAGTGCTAGATCAGGCCGGGATTTCTTT.

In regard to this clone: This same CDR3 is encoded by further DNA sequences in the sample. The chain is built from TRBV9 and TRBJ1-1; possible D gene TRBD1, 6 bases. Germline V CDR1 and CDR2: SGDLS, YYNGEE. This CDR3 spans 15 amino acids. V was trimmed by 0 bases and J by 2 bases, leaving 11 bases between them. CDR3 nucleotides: TGTGCCAGCAGCGTAGAGGGCAGGGGTAACACTGAAGCTTTCTTT. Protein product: CASSVEGRGNTEAFF.

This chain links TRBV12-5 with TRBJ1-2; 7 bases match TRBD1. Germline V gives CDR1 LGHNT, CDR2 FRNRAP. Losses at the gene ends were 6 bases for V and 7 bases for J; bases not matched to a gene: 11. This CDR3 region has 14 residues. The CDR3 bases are TGTGCTAGTGGGACCGACAGGGAGGCGGCTGGCTACACCTTC. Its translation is CASGTDREAAGYTF. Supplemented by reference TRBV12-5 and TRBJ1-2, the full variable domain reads DARVTQTPRHKVTEMGQEVTMRCQPILGHNTVFWYRQTMMQGLELLAYFRNRAPLDDSGMPKDRFSAEMPDATLATLKIQPSEPRDSAVYFCASGTDREAAGYTFGSGTRLTVV.

The CDR3 here is CASSPRDRMSLGTEAFF. Written as DNA, the CDR3 is TGTGCCAGCAGTCCCCGGGACAGGATGTCTTTGGGGACTGAAGCTTTCTTT. The gene calls are TRBV27 and TRBJ1-1; TRBD1 aligns across 8 bases. Germline-derived CDR1 and CDR2 are MNHEY and SMNVEV (reference sequence). The CDR3 is 17 amino acids. Germline trimming cut 5 bases from V and 5 bases from J; bases unmatched to any gene: 16.

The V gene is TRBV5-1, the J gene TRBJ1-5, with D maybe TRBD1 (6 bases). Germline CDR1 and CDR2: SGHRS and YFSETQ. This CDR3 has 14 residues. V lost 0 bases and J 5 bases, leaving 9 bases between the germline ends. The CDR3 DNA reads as TGCGCCAGCAGCTTGGGGGCAGGGGATCAGCCCCAGCATTTT. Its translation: CASSLGAGDQPQHF.

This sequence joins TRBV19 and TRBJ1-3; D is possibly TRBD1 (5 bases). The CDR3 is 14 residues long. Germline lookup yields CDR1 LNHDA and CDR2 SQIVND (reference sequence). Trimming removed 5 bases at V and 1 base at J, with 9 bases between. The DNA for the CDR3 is TGTGCCAGTAGTGGGGGGTGGTCTGGAAACACCATATATTTT. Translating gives CASSGGWSGNTIYF.

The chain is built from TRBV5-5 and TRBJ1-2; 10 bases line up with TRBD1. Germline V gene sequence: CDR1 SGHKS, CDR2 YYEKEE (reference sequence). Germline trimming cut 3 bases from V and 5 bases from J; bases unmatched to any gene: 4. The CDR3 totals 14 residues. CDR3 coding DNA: TGTGCCAGCAGCTGGGGACAGGGGTGGTATGGCTACACCTTC. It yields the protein CASSWGQGWYGYTF.

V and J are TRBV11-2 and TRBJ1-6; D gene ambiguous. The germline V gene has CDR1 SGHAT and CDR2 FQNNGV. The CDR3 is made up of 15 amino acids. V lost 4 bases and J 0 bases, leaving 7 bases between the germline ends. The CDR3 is CASSSELSYNSPLHF. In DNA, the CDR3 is TGTGCCAGCAGCTCGGAGCTCTCCTATAATTCACCCCTCCACTTT.